The 26 T cell receptor beta chains below all came from one sample that was sequenced in a study of STAT5B mutations in CD4+ large granular lymphocyte leukemia. Only in-frame clones appear in the TCRdb table, and some are missing; sequencing was by immunoSEQ multiplex PCR. The profile shows roughly 34,000 clones, less than 85% of them singletons. Sequencing was done on a sample of CD4+ T cells from blood buffy coats. The receptors were sampled from a human donor in good health.

The chain links TRBV5-1 to TRBJ2-5; 8 bases match TRBD2. CDR1 is SGHRS and CDR2 is YFSETQ in the germline V gene. The CDR3 is made up of 13 amino acids. V gave up 5 bases and J gave up 4 bases; unmatched junction bases: 4. As DNA, the CDR3 is TGCGCCAGCAGTAAGCGGGGGAGAGAGACCCAGTACTTC. Its protein is CASSKRGRETQYF.

This clone was found a few times. The chain couples TRBV7-9 to TRBJ2-7; no clear D. This CDR3 contains 12 residues. Germline V gives CDR1 SEHNR, CDR2 FQNEAQ (reference sequence). V was clipped by 5 bases and J by 8 bases, with 13 bases between them. In DNA, the CDR3 is TGTGCCAGCAGCCACGCGACTCTCAAGCAGTACTTC. Amino acids: CASSHATLKQYF. Full variable domain (remainder filled in from reference TRBV7-9 and TRBJ2-7): DTGVSQNPRHKITKRGQNVTFRCDPISEHNRLYWYRQTLGQGPEFLTYFQNEAQLEKSRLLSDRFSAERPKGSFSTLEIQRTEQGDSAMYLCASSHATLKQYFGPGTRLTVT.

V and J are TRBV7-8 and TRBJ1-3; D is unclear. V was pared by 3 bases and J by 0 bases, with 12 bases between. Germline V gene data show CDR1 as SGHVS and CDR2 as FQNEAQ. The CDR3 is made up of 16 amino acids. CDR3 in DNA: TGTGCCAGCAGCTTGTATCCCATGAGCTCTGGAAACACCATATATTTT. Its protein product is CASSLYPMSSGNTIYF.

This clone was counted between two and nine times. The J gene is TRBJ2-7, the V gene TRBV4-1, with D tentatively TRBD1 (6 bases). CDR1 is MGHRA and CDR2 is YSYEKL in the germline V gene. V shed 4 bases and J shed 2 bases, with 12 bases lying between them. This CDR3 is 14 amino acids long. The CDR3 here is CASSPRQEAYEQYF. CDR3 DNA sequence: TGCGCCAGCAGCCCTCGACAGGAGGCCTACGAGCAGTACTTC.

This chain joins TRBV15 and TRBJ2-4; D may be TRBD2 (5 bases). Trimming removed 1 base at V and 3 bases at J, with 19 bases between. CDR1 is LNHNV, CDR2 YYDKDF, per germline (reference sequence). CDR3 size: 18 residues. DNA for the CDR3: TGTGCCACCAGCAGAGGTGGGTTACCCGACTATTACAAAAACATTCAGTACTTC. This translates into CATSRGGLPDYYKNIQYF. Full variable domain (remainder filled in from reference TRBV15 and TRBJ2-4): DAMVIQNPRYQVTQFGKPVTLSCSQTLNHNVMYWYQQKSSQAPKLLFHYYDKDFNNEADTPDNFQSRRPNTSFCFLDIRSPGLGDTAMYLCATSRGGLPDYYKNIQYFGAGTRLSVL.

The chain is built from TRBV2 and TRBJ1-5, with a weak D call TRBD1 (5 bases). The CDR3 has 13 amino acids. Germline CDR1 reads SNHLY; CDR2 reads FYNNEI. Trimming left V 3 bases short and J 4 bases short, with 7 bases between. CDR3 in amino acids: CASSEEGNQPQHF. CDR3 sequence (DNA): TGTGCCAGCAGTGAGGAGGGGAATCAGCCCCAGCATTTT.

This clone was seen a few times. This chain uses TRBV11-2 with TRBJ1-2, with 7 nucleotides matching TRBD1. The CDR3 covers 13 residues. J was trimmed by 5 bases and V by 5 bases; bases with no gene match: 5. Germline V gene lookup returns CDR1 SGHAT and CDR2 FQNNGV. CDR3 coding DNA: TGTGCCAGCAGCCCAGGACAGGCTTATGGCTACACCTTC. The encoded protein is CASSPGQAYGYTF. Together with reference TRBV11-2 and TRBJ1-2, the CDR3 gives the full variable domain: EAGVAQSPRYKIIEKRQSVAFWCNPISGHATLYWYQQILGQGPKLLIQFQNNGVVDDSQLPKDRFSAERLKGVDSTLKIQPAKLEDSAVYLCASSPGQAYGYTFGSGTRLTVV.

The rearrangement joins TRBV2 to TRBJ2-2; 8 nucleotides align to TRBD2. Germline CDR1 reads SNHLY; CDR2 reads FYNNEI. The CDR3 sequence is 15 residues long. With 6 bases clipped from V and 5 bases from J, the junction kept 8 bases outside the gene matches. DNA of the CDR3: TGTGCCAGCAGGGCCGGGACTAGGAGAACCGGGGAGCTGTTTTTT. Its protein product is CASRAGTRRTGELFF.

This sequence joins TRBV19 and TRBJ2-7; 9 nucleotides align to TRBD1. The germline V gene encodes CDR1 LNHDA and CDR2 SQIVND (reference sequence). CDR3 length equals 15 residues. V trimming: 3 bases; J trimming: 5 bases; junction bases outside the gene matches: 8. Here the CDR3 DNA reads TGTGCCAGTAGTATTGGCCCGGGACAGGGAGACGAGCAGTACTTC. Encoded protein: CASSIGPGQGDEQYF.

The chain joins TRBV6-4 to TRBJ2-7; D possibly matches TRBD1 or TRBD2 (5 bases each). The germline gives CDR1 MRHNA, CDR2 SNTAGT. This CDR3 is built from 14 residues. V was clipped by 8 bases and J by 5 bases, with 19 bases between them. CDR3 DNA: TGTGCCAGCTTAGAAGGGGAGAATCGGGACGAGCAGTACTTC. This gives the protein CASLEGENRDEQYF.

The V call is TRBV2, the J call TRBJ2-3; 8 nucleotides line up with TRBD1. The CDR3 loop spans 12 amino acids. CDR1 is SNHLY and CDR2 is FYNNEI in the germline V gene. The J segment lost 7 bases and the V segment lost 6 bases, leaving 3 bases of the junction unmatched. The CDR3 spells CASRRQGNTQYF. For the CDR3, the DNA is TGTGCCAGCAGGAGACAGGGGAATACGCAGTATTTT.

This clone was seen more than once but under ten times. The chain is built from TRBV10-3 and TRBJ2-2; no clear D. In germline, CDR1 is ENHRY, CDR2 SYGVKD. V gave up 7 bases and J gave up 4 bases, with 10 bases separating them. This CDR3 spans 13 amino acids. Here the CDR3 reads CAITRDGTGELFF. The CDR3 DNA reads TGTGCCATCACTAGGGATGGCACCGGGGAGCTGTTTTTT.

V usage is TRBV5-6 and J usage is TRBJ1-2, with TRBD1 as a possible D gene (6 bases). The CDR3 is 13 residues long. The germline CDR1 and CDR2 sequences are SGHDT and YYEEEE. V was clipped by 1 base and J by 8 bases, with 12 bases between them. The chain's CDR3 is CASSLSGVGGYTF. In DNA, the CDR3 is TGTGCCAGCAGCTTGTCAGGGGTGGGCGGCTACACCTTC. The whole variable domain, remainder taken from reference TRBV5-6 and TRBJ1-2, is DAGVTQSPTHLIKTRGQQVTLRCSPKSGHDTVSWYQQALGQGPQFIFQYYEEEERQRGNFPDRFSGHQFPNYSSELNVNALLLGDSALYLCASSLSGVGGYTFGSGTRLTVV.

V is TRBV7-8 and J is TRBJ1-3; tentatively, D is TRBD1 (6 bases). Germline assignment: CDR1 SGHVS and CDR2 FQNEAQ. This CDR3 has 15 residues. V was pared by 6 bases and J by 0 bases, with 12 bases between. CDR3 protein: CASRENRDSGNTIYF. The CDR3 DNA reads TGTGCCAGCAGGGAAAACAGGGACTCTGGAAACACCATATATTTT.

The chain is built from TRBV7-2 and TRBJ2-5, with a weak D call TRBD2 (7 bases). This CDR3 has 16 residues. CDR1 is SGHTA, CDR2 FQGNSA, per germline. With 2 bases removed from V and 4 bases from J, the gap between germline ends came to 17 bases. The CDR3 DNA reads TGTGCCAGCAGCTTATCGAGGGGGGGCTCCGTAGAGACCCAGTACTTC. This translates into CASSLSRGGSVETQYF. The whole variable domain, filled in from reference TRBV7-2 and TRBJ2-5, reads GAGVSQSPSNKVTEKGKDVELRCDPISGHTALYWYRQSLGQGLEFLIYFQGNSAPDKSGLPSDRFSAERTGGSVSTLTIQRTQQEDSAVYLCASSLSRGGSVETQYFGPGTRLLVL.

J is TRBJ2-1 and V is TRBV7-9; 10 positions match TRBD2. The CDR3 has 15 amino acids. Trimming took 2 bases from V and 9 from J; bases not matched to a gene: 7. The germline CDR1 and CDR2 sequences are SEHNR and FQNEAQ (reference sequence). CDR3 DNA: TGTGCCAGCAGCTTAATGGTAGCGGGAGGCGGTGAGCAGTTCTTC. As protein: CASSLMVAGGGEQFF.

The chain joins TRBV10-2 to TRBJ2-4, with 10 positions matching TRBD2. This CDR3 is 15 amino acids long. Trimming at V came to 6 bases and at J to 5 bases, leaving 7 bases not matched to a gene. The germline V gene encodes CDR1 WSHSY and CDR2 SAAADI. This chain's CDR3 is CASSIAGGNQNIQYF. In DNA form, the CDR3 reads TGCGCCAGCAGCATAGCGGGGGGAAATCAAAACATTCAGTACTTC.

This rearrangement joins TRBV6-6 to TRBJ2-7; TRBD1 might be the D (6 bases). The V and J ends lost 2 bases and 2 bases respectively, with 10 bases between them. Germline CDR1 is MNHNY and CDR2 is SVGAGI (reference sequence). The CDR3 runs to 14 residues. The CDR3 reads CASSYGQGPYEQYF. CDR3 DNA sequence: TGTGCCAGCAGTTACGGGCAGGGGCCCTACGAGCAGTACTTC.

This clone is a singleton in its sample. This chain links TRBV6-6 with TRBJ2-1; the match to TRBD2 covers 9 bases. V lost 5 bases and J lost 10; bases outside the gene matches: 15. Germline V gene data show CDR1 as MNHNY and CDR2 as SVGAGI (reference sequence). CDR3 length: 16 residues. CDR3 protein: CASSPTGGGAVGEQFF. The DNA of the CDR3 is TGTGCCAGCAGTCCTACTGGCGGGGGGGCCGTCGGGGAGCAGTTCTTC.

This chain joins TRBV5-1 and TRBJ2-2; D is unresolved. The germline V gene has CDR1 SGHRS and CDR2 YFSETQ. The CDR3 contains 13 residues. Trimming took 4 bases from V and 6 from J, leaving 10 bases between them. CDR3 region: CASSTTIAGELFF. CDR3 DNA: TGCGCCAGCAGCACAACCATAGCCGGGGAGCTGTTTTTT. The variable domain in full, with the rest retrieved from reference TRBV5-1 and TRBJ2-2, is KAGVTQTPRYLIKTRGQQVTLSCSPISGHRSVSWYQQTPGQGLQFLFEYFSETQRNKGNFPGRFSGRQFSNSRSEMNVSTLELGDSALYLCASSTTIAGELFFGEGSRLTVL.

This chain links TRBV11-2 with TRBJ1-3; 8 nucleotides align to TRBD1. V lost 4 bases and J lost 5; bases outside the gene matches: 13. The CDR3 has 17 residues. Germline assignment: CDR1 SGHAT and CDR2 FQNNGV. Written as DNA, the CDR3 is TGTGCCAGCAGCTCATTAGGGGGCGGACAGGGAAGAAACACCATATATTTT. As protein: CASSSLGGGQGRNTIYF.

The chain uses TRBV11-2 and TRBJ2-6; D possibly corresponds to TRBD2 (5 bases). Deletions cut 7 bases from V and 0 bases from J, with 22 bases between. From germline, CDR1 is SGHAT and CDR2 FQNNGV. The length of the CDR3 is 19 residues. CDR3 DNA sequence: TGTGCCAGCAACGGGGTAGAGGGCAGTGGAGACTCTGGGGCCAACGTCCTGACTTTC. It yields the protein CASNGVEGSGDSGANVLTF.

J is TRBJ1-3 and V is TRBV11-3; D is possibly TRBD1 (5 bases). V lost 4 bases and J 0 bases, leaving 7 bases between the germline ends. CDR3 length: 14 residues. Per germline, CDR1 SGHNT and CDR2 YENEEA. The CDR3 DNA follows: TGTGCCAGCAGCTCGGACAACTCTGGAAACACCATATATTTT. Its translation: CASSSDNSGNTIYF.

This sequence joins TRBV11-3 and TRBJ1-1; D is ambiguous. Trimming removed 4 bases at V and 0 bases at J, with 6 bases between. Germline-derived CDR1 and CDR2 are SGHNT and YENEEA. CDR3 size: 13 residues. This chain's CDR3 is CASSSGMNTEAFF. The CDR3 DNA reads TGTGCCAGCAGCTCCGGAATGAACACTGAAGCTTTCTTT.

The chain has TRBV7-2 and TRBJ2-3, with 8 bases aligning to TRBD2. V dropped 3 bases and J dropped 0; count of bases not matched to a gene: 2. CDR3 length: 15 residues. Germline V gene data show CDR1 as SGHTA and CDR2 as FQGNSA. The CDR3 DNA reads as TGTGCCAGCAGCTTCCCGGGGGGGAGCACAGATACGCAGTATTTT. This sequence encodes CASSFPGGSTDTQYF.

The rearrangement uses TRBV18 and TRBJ2-5; TRBD2 aligns across 7 bases. After removal of 2 bases from V and 0 bases from J, the junction contained 0 bases not matched to a gene. Germline V CDR1 and CDR2: KGHSH, LQKENI. This CDR3 spans 14 amino acids. The DNA for the CDR3 is TGTGCCAGCTCACCAGGGGGGGACCAAGAGACCCAGTACTTC. It codes for CASSPGGDQETQYF.